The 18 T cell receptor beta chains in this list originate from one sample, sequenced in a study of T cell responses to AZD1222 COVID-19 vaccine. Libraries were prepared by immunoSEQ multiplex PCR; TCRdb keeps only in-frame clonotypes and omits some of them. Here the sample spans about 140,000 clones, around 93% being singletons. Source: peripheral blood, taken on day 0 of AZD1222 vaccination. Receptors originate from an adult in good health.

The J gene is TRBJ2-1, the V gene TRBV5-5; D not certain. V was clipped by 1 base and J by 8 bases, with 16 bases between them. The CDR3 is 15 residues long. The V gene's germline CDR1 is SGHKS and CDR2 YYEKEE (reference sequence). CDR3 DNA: TGTGCCAGCAGCTTGCAGTCCTCGGGCCTCTATGAGCAGTTCTTC. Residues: CASSLQSSGLYEQFF. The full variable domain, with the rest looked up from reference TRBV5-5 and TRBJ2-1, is DAGVTQSPTHLIKTRGQQVTLRCSPISGHKSVSWYQQVLGQGPQFIFQYYEKEERGRGNFPDRFSARQFPNYSSELNVNALLLGDSALYLCASSLQSSGLYEQFFGPGTRLTVL.

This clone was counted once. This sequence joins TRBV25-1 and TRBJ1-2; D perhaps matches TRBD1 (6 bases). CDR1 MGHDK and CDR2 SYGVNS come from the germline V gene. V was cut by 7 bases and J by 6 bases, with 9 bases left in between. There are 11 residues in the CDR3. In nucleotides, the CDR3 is TGTGCCAGCACACAGGGTAATGGCTACACCTTC. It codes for CASTQGNGYTF.

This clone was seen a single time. This chain's CDR3 is CASSYSGLGNSPLHF. The CDR3 coding sequence is TGTGCCAGCAGTTACTCGGGGTTAGGGAATTCACCCCTCCACTTT. This sequence joins TRBV6-2 or TRBV6-3 and TRBJ1-6; D gene unclear. The CDR3 totals 15 residues. V was trimmed by 0 bases and J by 7 bases, leaving 10 bases between them. The germline V gene has CDR1 MNHEY and CDR2 SVGEGT.

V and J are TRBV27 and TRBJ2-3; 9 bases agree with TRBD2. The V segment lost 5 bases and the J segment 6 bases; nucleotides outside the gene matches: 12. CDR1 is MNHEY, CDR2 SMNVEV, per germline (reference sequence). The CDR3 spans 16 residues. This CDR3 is CASSPVAAGGQDTQYF. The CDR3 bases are TGTGCCAGCAGTCCCGTCGCTGCGGGGGGGCAGGATACGCAGTATTTT.

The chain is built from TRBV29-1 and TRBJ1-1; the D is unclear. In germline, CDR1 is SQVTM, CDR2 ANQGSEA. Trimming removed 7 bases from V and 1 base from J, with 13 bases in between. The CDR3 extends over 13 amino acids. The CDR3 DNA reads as TGCAGCGGATCTCGACACGAGAACACTGAAGCTTTCTTT. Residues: CSGSRHENTEAFF.

CDR3 region: CASSPSAGDTQYF. The CDR3 DNA reads TGTGCCAGCAGCCCCTCGGCTGGAGATACGCAGTATTTT. This chain connects TRBV5-4 to TRBJ2-3; no clear D gene. This CDR3 contains 13 residues. V shed 4 bases and J shed 5 bases, with 11 bases lying between them. The germline V gene has CDR1 SGHNT and CDR2 YYREEE (reference sequence).

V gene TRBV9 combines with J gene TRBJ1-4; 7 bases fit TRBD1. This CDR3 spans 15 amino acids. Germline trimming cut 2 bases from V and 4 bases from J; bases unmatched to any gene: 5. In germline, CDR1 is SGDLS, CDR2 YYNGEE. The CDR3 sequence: CASSVSHRGNEKLFF. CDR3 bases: TGTGCCAGCAGCGTCTCTCACAGGGGTAATGAAAAACTGTTTTTT.

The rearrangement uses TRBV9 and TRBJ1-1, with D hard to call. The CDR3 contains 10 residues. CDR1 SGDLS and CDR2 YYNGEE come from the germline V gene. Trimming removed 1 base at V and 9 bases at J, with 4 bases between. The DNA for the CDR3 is TGTGCCAGCAGCGTAATTCAAGCTTTCTTT. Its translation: CASSVIQAFF.

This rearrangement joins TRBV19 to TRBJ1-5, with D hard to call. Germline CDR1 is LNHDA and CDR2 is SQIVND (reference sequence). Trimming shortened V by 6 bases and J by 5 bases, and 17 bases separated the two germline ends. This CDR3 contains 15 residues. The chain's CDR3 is CASRYSPGGHQPQHF. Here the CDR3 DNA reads TGTGCCAGTAGATATTCCCCGGGAGGACATCAGCCCCAGCATTTT.

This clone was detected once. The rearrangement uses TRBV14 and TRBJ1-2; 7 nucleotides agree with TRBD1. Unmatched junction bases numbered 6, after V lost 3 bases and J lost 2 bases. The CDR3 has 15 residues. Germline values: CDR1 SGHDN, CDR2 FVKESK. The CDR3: CASSHGLGGNYGYTF. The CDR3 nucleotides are TGTGCCAGCAGCCACGGTCTAGGGGGCAACTATGGCTACACCTTC.

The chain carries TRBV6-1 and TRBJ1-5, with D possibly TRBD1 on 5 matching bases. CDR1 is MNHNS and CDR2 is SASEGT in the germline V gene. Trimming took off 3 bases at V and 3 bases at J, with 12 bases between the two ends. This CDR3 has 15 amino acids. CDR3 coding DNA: TGTGCCAGCAGTGAGTCGGGGCCCTCCAATCAGCCCCAGCATTTT. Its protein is CASSESGPSNQPQHF.

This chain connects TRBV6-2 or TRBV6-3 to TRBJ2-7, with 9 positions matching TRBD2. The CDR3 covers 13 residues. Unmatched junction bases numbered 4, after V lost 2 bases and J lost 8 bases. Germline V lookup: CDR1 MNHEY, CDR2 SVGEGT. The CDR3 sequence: CASSYGTSFQQYF. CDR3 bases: TGTGCCAGCAGTTACGGGACTAGCTTTCAGCAGTACTTC.

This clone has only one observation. DNA of the CDR3: TGTGCCAGCAGCTTGGGACAGGGCGGGGACACTGAAGCTTTCTTT. This encodes CASSLGQGGDTEAFF. This sequence joins TRBV13 and TRBJ1-1; 9 nucleotides agree with TRBD1. CDR1 and CDR2 from the germline V gene are PRHDT and FYEKMQ (reference sequence). The CDR3 sequence is 15 residues long. The ends lost 3 bases at V and 3 bases at J; junction bases unmatched: 5.

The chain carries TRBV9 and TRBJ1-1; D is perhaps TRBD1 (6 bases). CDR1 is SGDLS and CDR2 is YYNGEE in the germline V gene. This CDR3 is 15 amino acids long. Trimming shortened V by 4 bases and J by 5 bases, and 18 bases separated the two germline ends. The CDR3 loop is CASSPGRGVGTEAFF. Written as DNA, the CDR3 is TGTGCCAGCAGCCCAGGGAGGGGGGTAGGGACTGAAGCTTTCTTT. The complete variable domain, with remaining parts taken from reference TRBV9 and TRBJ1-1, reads DSGVTQTPKHLITATGQRVTLRCSPRSGDLSVYWYQQSLDQGLQFLIQYYNGEERAKGNILERFSAQQFPDLHSELNLSSLELGDSALYFCASSPGRGVGTEAFFGQGTRLTVV.

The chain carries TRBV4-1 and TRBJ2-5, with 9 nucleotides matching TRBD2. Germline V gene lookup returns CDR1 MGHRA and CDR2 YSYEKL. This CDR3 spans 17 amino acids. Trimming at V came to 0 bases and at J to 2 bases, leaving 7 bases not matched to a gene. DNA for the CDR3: TGCGCCAGCAGCCAAGATTCGGCTAGCGGGGCGCAAGAGACCCAGTACTTC. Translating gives CASSQDSASGAQETQYF.

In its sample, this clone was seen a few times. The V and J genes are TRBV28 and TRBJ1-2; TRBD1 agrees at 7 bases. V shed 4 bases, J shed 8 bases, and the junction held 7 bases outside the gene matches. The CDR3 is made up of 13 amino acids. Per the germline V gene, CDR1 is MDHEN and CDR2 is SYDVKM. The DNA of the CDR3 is TGTGCCAGCAGTTATCGTAACAGGGGCGGCTACACCTTC. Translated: CASSYRNRGGYTF.

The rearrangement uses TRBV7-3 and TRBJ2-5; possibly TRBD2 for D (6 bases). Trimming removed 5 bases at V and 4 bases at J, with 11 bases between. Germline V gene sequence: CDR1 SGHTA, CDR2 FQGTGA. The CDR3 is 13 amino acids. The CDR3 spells CASSRGSGETQYF. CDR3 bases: TGTGCCAGCAGCCGGGGGAGCGGAGAGACCCAGTACTTC.

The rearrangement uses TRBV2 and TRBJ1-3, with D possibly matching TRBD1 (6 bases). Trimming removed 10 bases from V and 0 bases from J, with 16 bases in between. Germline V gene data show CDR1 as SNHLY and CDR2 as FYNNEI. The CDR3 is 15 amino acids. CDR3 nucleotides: TGTGCCATCACCTACAGGGACAACTCTGGAAACACCATATATTTT. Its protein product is CAITYRDNSGNTIYF.